This T cell receptor (beta chain) was sequenced in a study of blood T cell repertoires in COVID-19. The data were produced by immunoSEQ multiplex PCR, yet TCRdb's version contains in-frame clones alone and is incomplete. Here the sample spans just under 150,000 clones, about 86% being singletons. The CDR3 totals 11 residues. CDR1 is MNHEY, CDR2 SVGAGI, per germline. Trimming pared 5 bases from V and 12 bases from J, leaving 10 bases between. The sequence derives from a woman in her 50s with active or convalescent COVID-19. This sequence joins TRBV6-5 and TRBJ1-4; D perhaps matches TRBD1 (6 bases). The specimen sequenced was peripheral blood. The CDR3 region is CASSTGIQLFF. The CDR3 coding sequence is TGTGCCAGCAGTACAGGGATCCAACTGTTTTTT.